This record covers a single T cell receptor (beta chain). The ends were cut back, 1 base at V and 6 bases at J, with 19 bases in the middle. CDR1 GTSNPN and CDR2 SVGIG come from the germline V gene (reference sequence). The CDR3 contains 15 residues. In the authors' methods: How many nucleated cells were present was estimated from reference gene primer amplification. Produced via immunoSEQ multiplex PCR; TCRdb's table is partial and in-frame only. That table is the source of V, J and clone size, and D and trimming were worked out from the DNA. The sample holds about 68,000 clones, approximately 90% seen once. This sample was included in a study of blood T cell repertoires in COVID-19.

The V gene is TRBV30, the J gene TRBJ2-7; D perhaps matches TRBD1 (6 bases). Sequencing used peripheral blood. This TCR was sampled from a man aged 30 to 45 with acute or convalescent COVID-19. CDR3 coding DNA: TGTGCCTGGAGTGCCTTTCTTGGGGGCTATCGCGAGCAGTACTTC. Protein product: CAWSAFLGGYREQYF.